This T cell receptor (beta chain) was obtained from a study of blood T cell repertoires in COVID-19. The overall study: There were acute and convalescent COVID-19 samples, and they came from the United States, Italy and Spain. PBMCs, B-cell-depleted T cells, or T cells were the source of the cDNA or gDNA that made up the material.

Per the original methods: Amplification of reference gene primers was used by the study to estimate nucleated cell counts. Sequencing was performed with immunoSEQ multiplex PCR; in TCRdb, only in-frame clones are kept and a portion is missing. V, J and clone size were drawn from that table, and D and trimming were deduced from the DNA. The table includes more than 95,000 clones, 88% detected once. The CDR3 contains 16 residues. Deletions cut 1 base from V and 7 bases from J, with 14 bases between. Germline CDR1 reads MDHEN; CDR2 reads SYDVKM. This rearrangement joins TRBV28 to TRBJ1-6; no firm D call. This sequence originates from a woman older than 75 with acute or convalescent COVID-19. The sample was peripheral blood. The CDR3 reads CASSLSLEGSNSPLHF. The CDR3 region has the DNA TGTGCCAGCAGTTTATCATTGGAGGGCTCCAATTCACCCCTCCACTTT. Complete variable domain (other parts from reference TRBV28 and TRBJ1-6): DVKVTQSSRYLVKRTGEKVFLECVQDMDHENMFWYRQDPGLGLRLIYFSYDVKMKEKGDIPEGYSVSREKKERFSLILESASTNQTSMYLCASSLSLEGSNSPLHFGNGTRLTVT.